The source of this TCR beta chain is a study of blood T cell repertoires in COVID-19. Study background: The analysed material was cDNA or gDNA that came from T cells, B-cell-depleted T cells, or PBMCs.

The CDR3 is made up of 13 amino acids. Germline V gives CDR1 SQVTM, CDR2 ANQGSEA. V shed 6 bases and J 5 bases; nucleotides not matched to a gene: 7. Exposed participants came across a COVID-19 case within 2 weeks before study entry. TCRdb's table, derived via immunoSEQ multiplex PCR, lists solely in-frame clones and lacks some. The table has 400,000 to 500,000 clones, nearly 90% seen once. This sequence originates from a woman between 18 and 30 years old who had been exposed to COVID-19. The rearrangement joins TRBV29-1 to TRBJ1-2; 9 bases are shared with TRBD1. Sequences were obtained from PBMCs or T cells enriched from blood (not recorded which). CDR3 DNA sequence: TGCAGCGTGTCGGGACAGGGAAATTATGGCTACACCTTC. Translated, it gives CSVSGQGNYGYTF.